This record looks at one T cell receptor beta chain sequence and its context. The data originate from a study of blood T cell repertoires in COVID-19. Study-wide context: Acute and convalescent COVID-19 samples came from the United States, Italy and Spain.

Patients at the Seattle site were enrolled during active infection and followed longitudinally. Deletions cut 2 bases from V and 5 bases from J, with 9 bases between. The CDR3 is 12 residues long. Germline V CDR1 and CDR2: GTSNPN, SVGIG (reference sequence). Authors' processing steps: Estimated nucleated cell counts came from reference gene primer amplification. Data came from immunoSEQ multiplex PCR; TCRdb stores just in-frame clones and leaves some out. V and J calls and clone size are those listed in that table; D and trimming were worked out from the DNA. The table records more than 200,000 clones, 70% to 90% of them present only once.

This TCR was recovered from a woman aged 60-75 years with COVID-19, enrolled during active disease. Sequences were obtained from peripheral blood. The chain joins TRBV30 to TRBJ2-5; tentative D call: TRBD2 (6 bases). The CDR3 region is CAWSPGSETQYF. The DNA for the CDR3 is TGTGCCTGGAGTCCCGGGAGCGAGACCCAGTACTTC.